This T cell receptor (beta chain) appears in the sequencing data of a study of vaccination and CD4 T cells after COVID-19 (dated by TCRdb to about 2022). For the study in its entirety: SARS-CoV-2 positivity had been established in the convalescent patients by nasal swab PCR, and mild disease was recorded in eight to ten of these patients and severe disease in one. Post-COVID blood samples were collected from convalescent patients a median of roughly 100 days after diagnosis, with a range of about 30 to 161 days. The time from the second vaccine dose to post-vaccine blood sampling had a median of roughly 79 days and ranged from about 14 to 241 days. In control cultures, a CEFX viral epitope pool was used as positive control, an HIV-1 Nef peptide pool was used as negative control, or no peptide was added. Two doses of either the Pfizer-BioNTech BNT162b2 vaccine (n=8) or the Moderna mRNA-1273 vaccine (n=2) were administered to participants. The convalescent cohort included six males and four females, with two Hispanic individuals, seven Caucasians, two Asians and one multiracial person. Overlapping spike peptide pools from SARS-CoV-2 and from the common cold coronaviruses HCoV-NL63, HCoV-OC43 and HCoV-229E were used as culture stimuli. In about 11 COVID-19 convalescent patients and a few infection-naive healthy vaccine recipients, the spike-specific CD4+ TCR repertoire before mRNA vaccination was compared with the repertoire after mRNA vaccination.

What this sample's treatment or condition label stands for: roughly ten-day PBMC culture with coronavirus spike peptide pools or control peptides (ViraFEST assay). To expand antigen-specific T cells with peptide pools and then pick out the expanded clonotypes through TCR sequencing, the study relied on the ViraFEST assay. Positive SARS-CoV-2 PCR tests in the convalescent patients dated from March to December 2020, before Alpha, Beta and Delta variants emerged in the United States. Each well held more than 1.5 million PBMCs cultured in IMDM containing roughly 5.5% human AB serum and 9 to 10 IU/ml IL-2, with about 9.1 ug/ml peptide pools added. On days 3 and 7, half of the culture medium was replaced with fresh IL-2-containing medium. After approximately eleven days of culture, CD4+ T cells were isolated by negative selection using the EasySep CD4+ T cell isolation kit. PBMCs were separated from whole blood using Ficoll-Paque Plus gradient centrifugation and then either used fresh or cryopreserved at -140C. Each culture condition was generally run in triplicate wells.

Regarding this clonotype: Its antigen remains unidentified. Per-base qualities were not stored, and no clone one base away is much larger.

What the research found in general, with its limitations: Among the post-vaccine SARS-CoV-2-reactive clones in convalescent patients, a median around 86% showed up only after vaccination, which suggests vaccine-specific priming. Only a relatively small number of convalescent patients were included in the study, and early timepoints following natural infection were not analyzed. The median number of SARS-CoV-2-reactive clonotypes rose from fewer than 25 after infection to 38 after vaccination, but the change was not significant. Of the vaccine-specific clones in convalescent patients, 304 of 307, or nearly all, reacted only to SARS-CoV-2 spike and did not cross-react with common cold coronaviruses.

Libraries were built with PCR. TCR sequencing of DNA from cultured CD4+ T cells used the Oncomine TCR Beta short-read assay at the Johns Hopkins FTIC core. The QIAamp micro DNA kit was used to extract genomic DNA from the cultured CD4+ T cells. Oncomine TCR Beta libraries from cultured CD4+ T cells were pooled using unique dual indexes and sequenced on an Illumina iSeq 100. In the paper's pipeline: Non-productive sequences were removed, and CDR3s that did not start with C, did not end with F or W, or were shorter than 7 amino acids were discarded. The MANAFEST web application identified antigen-specific clonotypes by comparing peptide-stimulated wells against reference wells and other culture wells. To be called positive, a clone needed an FDR below 0.05, an odds ratio above 5, and a productive frequency above 0.1% in at least two of three replicate wells. A clonotype counted as cross-reactive if it showed significant expansion both in the SARS-CoV-2 spike wells and in at least one common cold coronavirus spike condition. CDR3 homology was assessed with Levenshtein distances (stringdist) and unrooted phylogenetic trees (ape) in R version 3.6.1. Clones were called with MiXCR by TCRdb after fastp trimmed the public reads at Q25, and only in-frame beta chains were retained. Rows are unified per CDR3 protein, each entry keeping the most common DNA and genes. The V and J calls follow TCRdb's processing rather than the paper's. The sample table shows about 15,000 distinct CDR3 sequences, and about 57% are seen once. Around 12% of the sample lies in the top ten.

Counted from cysteine to phenylalanine, this CDR3 has 14 amino acids. This entry keeps only the CDR3 DNA: 42 bases, framed from base 1. Relative to germline, V is missing 3 bases and J is missing 4 bases, with 1 base of the junction outside any gene match. Looking up the germline V gene yields CDR1 KGHSH and CDR2 LQKENI. The chain links TRBV18 with TRBJ2-3, and 10 junction bases match TRBD1. The sequencing sample was made of CD4+ T cells from blood, cultured in vitro. The clonotype originates from a human donor who had recovered from COVID-19. The CDR3 region has the sequence CASSPTGGSDTQYF. The nucleotide sequence reads TGTGCCAGCTCACCGACAGGGGGCTCAGATACGCAGTATTTT.